A single sample gave rise to the 5 T cell receptor beta chains below, sequenced in a study of blood T cell repertoires in COVID-19. The assay was immunoSEQ multiplex PCR, and TCRdb's table has in-frame clones only and misses some. The table shows 180,000 or so clones, with roughly 90% occurring only once. The source material was peripheral blood. The receptors derive from a man younger than 35 with active or convalescent COVID-19.

The DNA for the CDR3 is TGTGCCAGCAAATCAAACCGGGACAGGGAAAAACTGTTTTTT. Residues: CASKSNRDREKLFF. The genes are TRBV6-5 and TRBJ1-4, with 8 bases lining up with TRBD1. This CDR3 region has 14 residues. With V trimmed by 7 bases and J by 8 bases, 9 bases remained unmatched. Germline CDR1 reads MNHEY; CDR2 reads SVGAGI.

V and J are TRBV5-1 and TRBJ2-2, with D perhaps matching TRBD1 (5 bases). Germline V gene data show CDR1 as SGHRS and CDR2 as YFSETQ. The V end lost 1 base, the J end lost 3 bases, and 10 bases lay between the germline ends. This CDR3 contains 15 residues. The DNA of the CDR3 is TGCGCCAGCAGCTTGCAGGCAGGGTACACCGGGGAGCTGTTTTTT. It yields the protein CASSLQAGYTGELFF.

V usage is TRBV7-2 and J usage is TRBJ2-7; 9 nucleotides line up with TRBD2. There are 16 residues in the CDR3. The trim removed 1 base at V and 3 bases at J, leaving 7 bases unmatched. Germline lookup yields CDR1 SGHTA and CDR2 FQGNSA. CDR3 sequence reads: CASSLDSSGTHYEQYF. The CDR3 DNA follows: TGTGCCAGCAGCTTAGATTCTAGCGGGACCCACTACGAGCAGTACTTC.

The count of this clone is one. CDR3 coding DNA: TGTGCCAGCAGCCGGGACTCCCTCCCTGGCTACACCTTC. It codes for CASSRDSLPGYTF. J is TRBJ1-2 and V is TRBV9; maybe TRBD1 (5 bases). This CDR3 is built from 13 residues. V was trimmed by 4 bases and J by 7 bases, leaving 14 bases between them. Germline V gene lookup returns CDR1 SGDLS and CDR2 YYNGEE.

Here the CDR3 DNA reads TGTGCCAGCAGCTATAGCAGAGGCAGGGCGAGGAAAGACACCGGGGAGCTGTTTTTT. Residues: CASSYSRGRARKDTGELFF. This chain joins TRBV11-2 and TRBJ2-2, with a weak D call TRBD1 (5 bases). Germline loops: CDR1 SGHAT, CDR2 FQNNGV. This CDR3 spans 19 amino acids. V dropped 4 bases and J dropped 3 bases, with 24 bases sitting between them.